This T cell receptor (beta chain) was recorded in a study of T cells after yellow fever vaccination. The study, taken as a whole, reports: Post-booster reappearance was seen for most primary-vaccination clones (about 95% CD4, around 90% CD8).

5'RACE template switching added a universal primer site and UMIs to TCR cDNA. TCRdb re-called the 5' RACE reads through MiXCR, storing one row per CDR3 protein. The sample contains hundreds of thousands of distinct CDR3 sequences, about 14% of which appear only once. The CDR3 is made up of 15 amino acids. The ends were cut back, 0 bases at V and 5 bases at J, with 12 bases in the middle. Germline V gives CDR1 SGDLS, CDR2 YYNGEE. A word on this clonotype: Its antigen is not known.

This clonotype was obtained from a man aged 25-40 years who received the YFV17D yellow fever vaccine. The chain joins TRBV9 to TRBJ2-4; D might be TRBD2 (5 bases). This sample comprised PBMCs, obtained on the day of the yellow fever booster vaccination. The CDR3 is CASSVGGYLENIQYF. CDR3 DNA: TGTGCCAGCAGCGTAGGAGGGTACCTGGAAAACATTCAGTACTTC.